These 29 T cell receptor beta chains originate from one sample sequenced in a study of identical twins. TCRdb fed the 5' RACE reads into MiXCR, producing one record per CDR3 protein. Counted here are a few hundred thousand distinct CDR3 sequences, 9.6% occurring once; the ten biggest clones make up more than 2.5%. Separately, the same data were catalogued under a study of yellow fever vaccine responses in identical twins.

Source material: PBMCs. The receptors derive from a woman aged 18-29 years in good health.

The gene calls are TRBV29-1 and TRBJ2-3; 7 nucleotides agree with TRBD1. The germline gives CDR1 SQVTM, CDR2 ANQGSEA. This CDR3 spans 13 amino acids. V gave up 4 bases and J gave up 3 bases; unmatched junction bases: 4. The CDR3 here is CSVVQGNTDTQYF. The CDR3 DNA is TGCAGCGTTGTACAGGGGAATACAGATACGCAGTATTTT.

This clonotype was recorded at least ten times. The chain couples TRBV7-2 to TRBJ2-2; TRBD1 might be the D (6 bases). Trimming shortened V by 5 bases and J by 3 bases, and 16 bases separated the two germline ends. CDR1 SGHTA and CDR2 FQGNSA come from the germline V gene. The CDR3 is 16 amino acids. DNA for the CDR3: TGTGCCAGCAGCATAAGCACGGACAGAGACACCGGGGAGCTGTTTTTT. This gives the protein CASSISTDRDTGELFF.

The chain joins TRBV3-1 to TRBJ2-5; D might be TRBD1 (5 bases). The CDR3 is 16 amino acids. Germline assignment: CDR1 LGHDT and CDR2 YNNKEL (reference sequence). Deletions cut 1 base from V and 2 bases from J, with 14 bases between. CDR3 DNA: TGTGCCAGCAGCCAAGTGTTGGCAGGGTGGCAAGAGACCCAGTACTTC. The encoded protein is CASSQVLAGWQETQYF.

This chain links TRBV12-3 or TRBV12-4 with TRBJ2-1, with TRBD2 identical over 8 bases. This CDR3 is built from 13 residues. Germline trimming cut 3 bases from V and 9 bases from J; bases unmatched to any gene: 4. The CDR3: CASSFGLAGEQFF. The CDR3 bases are TGTGCCAGCAGTTTTGGACTAGCAGGTGAGCAGTTCTTC.

The sample holds a few counts of this clonotype. The chain links TRBV7-3 to TRBJ1-1, with D maybe TRBD1 (5 bases). The CDR3 contains 13 residues. The V end was cut by 1 base, the J end by 11 bases, with 14 bases between. The germline V gene has CDR1 SGHTA and CDR2 FQGTGA. The CDR3 DNA follows: TGTGCCAGCAGCTTAAGTAGCAGGGAATCGGCTTTCTTT. Protein product: CASSLSSRESAFF.

This chain connects TRBV20-1 to TRBJ2-7; D remains unclear. The CDR3 length is 13 residues. Looked up from germline, CDR1 is DFQATT and CDR2 is SNEGSKA (reference sequence). V dropped 0 bases and J dropped 4 bases, with 10 bases sitting between them. CDR3 in DNA: TGCAGTGCTAGAGATTTAACAGCATACGAGCAGTACTTC. Translating it yields CSARDLTAYEQYF.

The V and J genes are TRBV30 and TRBJ2-2; perhaps TRBD1 as D (5 bases). The CDR3 totals 14 residues. From germline, CDR1 is GTSNPN and CDR2 SVGIG (reference sequence). Trimming took off 4 bases at V and 3 bases at J, with 12 bases between the two ends. The CDR3 nucleotides are TGTGCCTGGAATACAGGTTGGGACACCGGGGAGCTGTTTTTT. Translation: CAWNTGWDTGELFF.

This clonotype was counted ten times or more. This sequence joins TRBV28 and TRBJ2-7; 7 positions agree with TRBD1. The CDR3 is 13 amino acids. V lost 7 bases to trimming and J lost 7 bases; unmatched junction nucleotides: 10. Germline V gene data show CDR1 as MDHEN and CDR2 as SYDVKM. The CDR3 protein is CASTKTGFWEQYF. CDR3 sequence (DNA): TGTGCCAGCACCAAGACAGGGTTTTGGGAGCAGTACTTC.

This clonotype was recorded many times. The chain couples TRBV5-1 to TRBJ2-2, with 11 bases that match TRBD2. V lost 4 bases, J lost 1 base, and 0 bases stayed unmatched. The CDR3 is 15 amino acids. Germline-derived CDR1 and CDR2 are SGHRS and YFSETQ. The CDR3 region is CASSGLAGNTGELFF. CDR3 DNA: TGCGCCAGCAGCGGACTAGCGGGGAACACCGGGGAGCTGTTTTTT.

The chain uses TRBV7-3 and TRBJ2-7; no firm D call. V lost 1 base and J lost 4, with 35 bases in between. This CDR3 has 22 amino acids. Germline CDR1 reads SGHTA; CDR2 reads FQGTGA. The CDR3 spells CASSLKTRWPARTANYEYEQYF. The CDR3 coding sequence is TGTGCCAGCAGCTTAAAAACCCGGTGGCCGGCGAGGACGGCGAACTATGAATACGAGCAGTACTTC.

J is TRBJ2-1 and V is TRBV7-8; D is possibly TRBD1 (6 bases). Germline CDR1 is SGHVS and CDR2 is FQNEAQ. The CDR3 has 14 residues. V shed 4 bases and J shed 7 bases, with 14 bases lying between them. For the CDR3, the DNA is TGTGCCAGCAGCTGGGATGGACAGACAAATGAGCAGTTCTTC. Its protein product is CASSWDGQTNEQFF.

The chain joins TRBV20-1 to TRBJ2-7; no clear D gene. V lost 2 bases to trimming and J lost 0 bases, with 14 bases between them. This CDR3 is 15 amino acids long. Germline CDR1 DFQATT, CDR2 SNEGSKA (reference sequence). CDR3 sequence reads: CSARPPQKSSYEQYF. The CDR3, as DNA: TGCAGTGCTAGACCACCCCAGAAAAGCTCCTACGAGCAGTACTTC.

This clonotype has only a few counts. The chain carries TRBV3-1 and TRBJ2-5; D gene ambiguous. The germline CDR1 and CDR2 sequences are LGHDT and YNNKEL (reference sequence). Trimming shortened V by 5 bases and J by 5 bases, and 12 bases separated the two germline ends. CDR3 length equals 13 residues. CDR3 nucleotide sequence: TGTGCCAGCAGCACTTCTAGAGCGGAGACCCAGTACTTC. Translated: CASSTSRAETQYF.

The rearrangement joins TRBV28 to TRBJ2-7, with 8 bases identical to TRBD2. Looked up from germline, CDR1 is MDHEN and CDR2 is SYDVKM. The CDR3 covers 14 residues. The junction had 8 bases not matched to a gene; V was cut back by 7 bases and J by 3 bases. The CDR3 reads CASTSGGQYYEQYF. The DNA for the CDR3 is TGTGCCAGCACCAGCGGGGGCCAATACTACGAGCAGTACTTC.

J is TRBJ2-5 and V is TRBV7-8, with 13 bases matching TRBD2. CDR3 size: 15 residues. V lost 5 bases to trimming and J lost 6 bases; unmatched junction nucleotides: 6. CDR1 is SGHVS and CDR2 is FQNEAQ in the germline V gene. Here the CDR3 reads CASSPGTSGTKTQYF. CDR3 in DNA: TGTGCCAGCAGCCCCGGGACTAGCGGGACGAAGACCCAGTACTTC.

This clonotype was counted many times. The chain carries TRBV12-3 or TRBV12-4 and TRBJ1-5; D unresolved. This CDR3 has 12 amino acids. Trimming took off 2 bases at V and 9 bases at J, with 8 bases between the two ends. CDR3 in amino acids: CASSLRDSPQHF. CDR3 bases: TGTGCCAGCAGTTTAAGGGATTCGCCCCAGCATTTT.

The chain uses TRBV7-9 and TRBJ2-1, with 10 positions matching TRBD1. V lost 4 bases, J lost 5 bases, and 5 bases stayed unmatched. The CDR3 spans 15 residues. Germline V gene sequence: CDR1 SEHNR, CDR2 FQNEAQ (reference sequence). The CDR3 sequence: CASSYLDRGDNEQFF. Written as DNA, the CDR3 is TGTGCCAGCAGCTACTTGGACAGGGGGGACAATGAGCAGTTCTTC.

This clonotype turned up a few times. The chain couples TRBV25-1 to TRBJ2-5; D gene ambiguous. The CDR3 is 11 residues long. With 3 bases removed from V and 5 bases from J, the gap between germline ends came to 4 bases. The germline V gene encodes CDR1 MGHDK and CDR2 SYGVNS. The CDR3 nucleotides are TGTGCCAGCAGTGACTATGAGACCCAGTACTTC. Its protein is CASSDYETQYF.

In nucleotides, the CDR3 is TGTGCCAGCAGACTAACAGGGCCCAAGGACACTGAAGCTTTCTTT. Translated: CASRLTGPKDTEAFF. The chain couples TRBV2 to TRBJ1-1, with D tentatively TRBD1 (6 bases). Trimming left V 6 bases short and J 3 bases short, with 17 bases between. From germline, CDR1 is SNHLY and CDR2 FYNNEI. The CDR3 is 15 residues long.

The J gene is TRBJ2-3, the V gene TRBV2; 8 positions agree with TRBD2. V lost 7 bases to trimming and J lost 6 bases; unmatched junction nucleotides: 6. CDR3 length: 13 amino acids. Per the germline V gene, CDR1 is SNHLY and CDR2 is FYNNEI. CDR3 region: CASTPSGQDTQYF. CDR3 DNA sequence: TGTGCCAGCACCCCTAGCGGGCAGGATACGCAGTATTTT.

In its sample, this clonotype was seen a few times. The chain employs TRBV13 and TRBJ2-3; D unclear. CDR1 is PRHDT, CDR2 FYEKMQ, per germline (reference sequence). V was shortened by 4 bases and J by 5 bases, with 7 bases between the two germline ends. The CDR3 covers 12 residues. CDR3 DNA: TGTGCCAGCAGCTCCAATAAAGATACGCAGTATTTT. This gives the protein CASSSNKDTQYF.

This clonotype was picked up a small number of times. The rearrangement uses TRBV7-9 and TRBJ2-3; unclear D gene. This CDR3 has 15 amino acids. V dropped 3 bases and J dropped 1 base, with 11 bases sitting between them. Germline V lookup: CDR1 SEHNR, CDR2 FQNEAQ (reference sequence). This chain's CDR3 is CASSLRRLGTDTQYF. The CDR3, as DNA: TGTGCCAGCAGCTTGCGAAGACTCGGCACAGATACGCAGTATTTT.

This clonotype was found many times. The chain combines TRBV12-3 or TRBV12-4 with TRBJ2-4, with 9 bases identical to TRBD1. J was trimmed by 8 bases and V by 1 base; bases with no gene match: 3. CDR3 size: 14 residues. The CDR3 is CASSLDRGLDIQYF. The CDR3 DNA reads as TGTGCCAGCAGTTTAGACAGGGGGCTAGACATTCAGTACTTC.

The table lists this clonotype with a few counts. The chain employs TRBV27 and TRBJ2-7, with D maybe TRBD2 (6 bases). Looked up from germline, CDR1 is MNHEY and CDR2 is SMNVEV (reference sequence). V lost 5 bases and J lost 1, with 9 bases in between. This CDR3 has 13 amino acids. For the CDR3, the DNA is TGTGCCAGCAGTAGACTAGATTCCTACGAGCAGTACTTC. It yields the protein CASSRLDSYEQYF.

This clonotype appeared a few times. The chain links TRBV6-5 to TRBJ2-7, with D maybe TRBD1 (6 bases). CDR1 and CDR2 from the germline V gene are MNHEY and SVGAGI. CDR3 size: 16 residues. Deletions cut 4 bases from V and 0 bases from J, with 16 bases between. The CDR3 nucleotides are TGTGCCAGCAGTTCCCGGTCAGGGGCCAGCTCCTACGAGCAGTACTTC. Its translation: CASSSRSGASSYEQYF.

The V and J genes are TRBV11-3 and TRBJ2-1, with TRBD1 matching over 9 bases. Trimming took 10 bases from V and 8 from J; bases not matched to a gene: 21. Looked up from germline, CDR1 is SGHNT and CDR2 is YENEEA. CDR3 size: 17 residues. CDR3 DNA: TGTGCCAACCCGGAGACAGGGGGTCCCCTTCGGGGGGATGAGCAGTTCTTC. Encoded protein: CANPETGGPLRGDEQFF.

This clonotype turned up a few times. V gene TRBV6-2 or TRBV6-3 combines with J gene TRBJ2-3; 9 nucleotides line up with TRBD2. J was trimmed by 9 bases and V by 6 bases; bases with no gene match: 4. The germline CDR1 and CDR2 sequences are MNHEY and SVGEGT. This CDR3 contains 12 residues. The CDR3 nucleotides read TGTGCCAGCAGAACGACTAGCGGAACGCAGTATTTT. Its protein product is CASRTTSGTQYF.

This clonotype was picked up a small number of times. The chain uses TRBV20-1 and TRBJ1-5; 9 nucleotides match TRBD1. This CDR3 is 15 amino acids long. Germline V gene data show CDR1 as DFQATT and CDR2 as SNEGSKA (reference sequence). V was clipped by 3 bases and J by 6 bases; unmatched bases: 9. The CDR3 spells CSASQSTGGIQPQHF. CDR3 sequence (DNA): TGCAGTGCTAGCCAGTCGACAGGGGGGATTCAGCCCCAGCATTTT.

There are many counts of this clonotype. This sequence joins TRBV11-2 and TRBJ2-7, with 10 bases fitting TRBD1. Trimming took 5 bases from V and 6 from J; bases not matched to a gene: 7. CDR1 is SGHAT and CDR2 is FQNNGV in the germline V gene. The CDR3 extends over 14 amino acids. The CDR3, as DNA: TGTGCCAGCAGCCAACCCGGACAGGGGGGCGAGCAGTACTTC. This codes for CASSQPGQGGEQYF.